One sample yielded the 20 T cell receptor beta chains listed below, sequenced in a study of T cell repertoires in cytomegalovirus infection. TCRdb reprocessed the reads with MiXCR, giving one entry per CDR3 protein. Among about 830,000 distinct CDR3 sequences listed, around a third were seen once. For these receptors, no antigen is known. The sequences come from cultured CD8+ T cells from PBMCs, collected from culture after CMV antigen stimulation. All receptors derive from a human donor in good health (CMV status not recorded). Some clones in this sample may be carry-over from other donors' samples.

CDR3 sequence: CASSRTTGPTSDTQYF. CDR3 coding DNA: TGTGCCAGCAGCCGTACGACAGGCCCAACTTCAGATACGCAGTATTTT. The rearrangement joins TRBV11-2 to TRBJ2-3; possibly TRBD1 for D (6 bases). This CDR3 has 16 amino acids. Trimming took off 5 bases at V and 4 bases at J, with 19 bases between the two ends. The germline V gene encodes CDR1 SGHAT and CDR2 FQNNGV.

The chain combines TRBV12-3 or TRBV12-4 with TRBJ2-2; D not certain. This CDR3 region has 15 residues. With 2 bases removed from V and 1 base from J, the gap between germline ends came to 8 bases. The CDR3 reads CASSLLPLNTGELFF. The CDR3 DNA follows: TGTGCCAGCAGTTTACTTCCTTTGAACACCGGGGAGCTGTTTTTT.

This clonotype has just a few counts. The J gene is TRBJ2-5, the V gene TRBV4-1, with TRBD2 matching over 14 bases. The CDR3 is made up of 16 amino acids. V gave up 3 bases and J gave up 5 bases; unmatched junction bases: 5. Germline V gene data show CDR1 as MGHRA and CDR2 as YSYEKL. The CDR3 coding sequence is TGCGCCAGCAGCCAGACGGGACTAGCGGGGGTGGAGACCCAGTACTTC. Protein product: CASSQTGLAGVETQYF.

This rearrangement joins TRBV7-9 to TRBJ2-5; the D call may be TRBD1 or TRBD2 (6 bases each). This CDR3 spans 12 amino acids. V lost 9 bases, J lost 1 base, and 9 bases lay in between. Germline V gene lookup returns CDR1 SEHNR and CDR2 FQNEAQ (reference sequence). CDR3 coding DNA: TGTGCCAGTAGGGGGGCCCAAGAGACCCAGTACTTC. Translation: CASRGAQETQYF.

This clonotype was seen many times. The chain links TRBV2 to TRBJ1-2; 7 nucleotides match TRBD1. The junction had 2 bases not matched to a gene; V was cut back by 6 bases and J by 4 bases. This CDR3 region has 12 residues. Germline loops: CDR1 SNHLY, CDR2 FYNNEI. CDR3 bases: TGTGCCAGCAGGGGGACAGTCTATGGCTACACCTTC. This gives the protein CASRGTVYGYTF.

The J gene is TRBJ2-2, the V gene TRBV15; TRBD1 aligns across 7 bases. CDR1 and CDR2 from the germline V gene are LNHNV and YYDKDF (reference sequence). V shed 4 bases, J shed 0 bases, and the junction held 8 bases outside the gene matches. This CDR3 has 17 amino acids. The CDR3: CATSTKSGTANTGELFF. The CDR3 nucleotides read TGTGCCACCAGCACGAAATCCGGGACAGCGAACACCGGGGAGCTGTTTTTT.

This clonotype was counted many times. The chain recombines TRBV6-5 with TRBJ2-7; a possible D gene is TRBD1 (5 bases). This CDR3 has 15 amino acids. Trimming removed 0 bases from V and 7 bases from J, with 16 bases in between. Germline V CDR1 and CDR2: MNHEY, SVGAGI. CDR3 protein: CASSYSTTGGLEQYF. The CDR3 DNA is TGTGCCAGCAGTTACTCGACCACAGGCGGTCTTGAGCAGTACTTC.

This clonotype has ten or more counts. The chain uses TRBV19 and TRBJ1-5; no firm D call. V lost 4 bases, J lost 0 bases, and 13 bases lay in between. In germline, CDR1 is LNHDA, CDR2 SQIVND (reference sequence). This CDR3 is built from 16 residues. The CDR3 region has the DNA TGTGCCAGTAGTAAGGGAGGAGACTATAGCAATCAGCCCCAGCATTTT. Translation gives CASSKGGDYSNQPQHF. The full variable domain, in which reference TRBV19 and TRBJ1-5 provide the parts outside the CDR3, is DGGITQSPKYLFRKEGQNVTLSCEQNLNHDAMYWYRQDPGQGLRLIYYSQIVNDFQKGDIAEGYSVSREKKESFPLTVTSAQKNPTAFYLCASSKGGDYSNQPQHFGDGTRLSIL.

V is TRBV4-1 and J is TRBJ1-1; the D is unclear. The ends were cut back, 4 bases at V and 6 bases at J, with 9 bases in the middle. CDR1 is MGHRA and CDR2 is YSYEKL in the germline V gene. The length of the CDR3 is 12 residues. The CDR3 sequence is CASSPTESEAFF. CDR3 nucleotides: TGCGCCAGCAGCCCCACGGAATCTGAAGCTTTCTTT.

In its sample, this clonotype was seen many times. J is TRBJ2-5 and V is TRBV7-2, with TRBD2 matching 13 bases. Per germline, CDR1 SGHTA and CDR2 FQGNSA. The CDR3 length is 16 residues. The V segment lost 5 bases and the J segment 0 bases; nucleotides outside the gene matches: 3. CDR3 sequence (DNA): TGTGCCAGCAGCAAGACTAGCGGGGGGAACCAAGAGACCCAGTACTTC. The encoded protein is CASSKTSGGNQETQYF. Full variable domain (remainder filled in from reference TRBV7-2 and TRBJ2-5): GAGVSQSPSNKVTEKGKDVELRCDPISGHTALYWYRQSLGQGLEFLIYFQGNSAPDKSGLPSDRFSAERTGGSVSTLTIQRTQQEDSAVYLCASSKTSGGNQETQYFGPGTRLLVL.

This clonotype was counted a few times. The CDR3 loop reads CASMGSGKYGYTF. CDR3 in DNA: TGTGCCAGCATGGGCAGCGGGAAATATGGCTACACCTTC. The chain employs TRBV27 and TRBJ1-2; no reliable D call. Germline CDR1 is MNHEY and CDR2 is SMNVEV (reference sequence). The CDR3 contains 13 residues. With 7 bases removed from V and 5 bases from J, the gap between germline ends came to 14 bases.

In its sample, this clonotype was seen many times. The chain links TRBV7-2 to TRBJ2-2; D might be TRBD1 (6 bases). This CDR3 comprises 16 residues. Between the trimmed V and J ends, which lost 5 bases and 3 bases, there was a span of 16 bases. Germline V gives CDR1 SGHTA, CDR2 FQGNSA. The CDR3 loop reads CASSPRTGIYTGELFF. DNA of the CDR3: TGTGCCAGCAGCCCGCGAACAGGGATATACACCGGGGAGCTGTTTTTT.

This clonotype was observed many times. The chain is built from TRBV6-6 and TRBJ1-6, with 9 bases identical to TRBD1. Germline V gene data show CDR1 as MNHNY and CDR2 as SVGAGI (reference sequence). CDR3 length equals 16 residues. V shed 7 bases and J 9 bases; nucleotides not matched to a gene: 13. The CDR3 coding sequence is TGTGCCAGCACTACAACAGGGGGCGGTTTTAGTTCACCCCTCCACTTT. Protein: CASTTTGGGFSSPLHF.

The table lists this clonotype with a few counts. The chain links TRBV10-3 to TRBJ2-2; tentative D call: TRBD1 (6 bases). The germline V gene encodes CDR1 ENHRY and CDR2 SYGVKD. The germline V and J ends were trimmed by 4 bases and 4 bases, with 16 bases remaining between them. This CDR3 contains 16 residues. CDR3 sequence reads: CAISGWQGRSTGELFF. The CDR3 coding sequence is TGTGCCATCAGTGGTTGGCAGGGGAGATCCACCGGGGAGCTGTTTTTT.

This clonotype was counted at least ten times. As DNA, the CDR3 is TGTGCCAGCAGCCCTAGCGGGGAAGAGACCCAGTACTTC. Translation gives CASSPSGEETQYF. V usage is TRBV7-3 and J usage is TRBJ2-5; the match to TRBD2 covers 9 bases. The germline CDR1 and CDR2 sequences are SGHTA and FQGTGA. J was trimmed by 3 bases and V by 5 bases; bases with no gene match: 1. The CDR3 extends over 13 amino acids.

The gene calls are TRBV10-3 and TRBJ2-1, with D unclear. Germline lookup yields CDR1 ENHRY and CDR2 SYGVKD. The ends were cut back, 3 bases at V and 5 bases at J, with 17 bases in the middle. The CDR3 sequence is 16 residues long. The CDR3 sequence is CAISESVERTNNEQFF. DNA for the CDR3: TGTGCCATCAGTGAATCGGTAGAACGAACCAACAATGAGCAGTTCTTC.

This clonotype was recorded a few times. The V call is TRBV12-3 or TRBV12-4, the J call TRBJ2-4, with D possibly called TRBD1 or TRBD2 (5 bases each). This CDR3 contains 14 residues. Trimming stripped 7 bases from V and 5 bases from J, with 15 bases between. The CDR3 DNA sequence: TGTGCCAGCAAGGTCAGGGACCCACAAAACATTCAGTACTTC. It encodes CASKVRDPQNIQYF.

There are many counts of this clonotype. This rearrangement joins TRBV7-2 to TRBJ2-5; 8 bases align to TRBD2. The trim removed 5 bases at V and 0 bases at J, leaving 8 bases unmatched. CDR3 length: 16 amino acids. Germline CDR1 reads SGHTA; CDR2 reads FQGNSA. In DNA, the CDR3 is TGTGCCAGCAGCCCCCGTATAGCGGGGCACCAAGAGACCCAGTACTTC. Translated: CASSPRIAGHQETQYF.

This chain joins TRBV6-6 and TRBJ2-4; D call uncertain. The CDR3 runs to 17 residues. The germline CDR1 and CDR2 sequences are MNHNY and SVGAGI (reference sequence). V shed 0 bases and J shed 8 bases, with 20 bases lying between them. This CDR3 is CASSYSLKGHRVDIQYF. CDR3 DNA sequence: TGTGCCAGCAGTTACTCGCTGAAGGGCCATCGGGTAGACATTCAGTACTTC.

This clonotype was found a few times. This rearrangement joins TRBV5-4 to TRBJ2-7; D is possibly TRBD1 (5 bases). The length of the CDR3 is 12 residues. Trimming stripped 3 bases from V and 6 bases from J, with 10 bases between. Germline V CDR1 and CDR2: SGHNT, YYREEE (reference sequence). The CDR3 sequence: CASSSRVGEQYV. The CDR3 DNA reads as TGTGCCAGCAGCTCCAGGGTAGGCGAGCAGTACGTC.